Listed here is a single TCR beta chain. Germline V gene lookup returns CDR1 LGHNT and CDR2 FRNRAP. Trimming left V 6 bases short and J 4 bases short, with 18 bases between. CDR3 length equals 15 residues. The protocol was immunoSEQ multiplex PCR, while the TCRdb copy is restricted to in-frame clones and leaves out a portion. Here the sample spans some 250,000 clones, around 90% being singletons. The data were obtained in a study of blood T cell repertoires in COVID-19. As for the study in general: Acute and convalescent COVID-19 samples came from the United States, Italy and Spain. PBMCs, B-cell-depleted T cells, or T cells were the source of the cDNA or gDNA that made up the material.

Sequenced material: peripheral blood. The source is a woman aged 25 to 39 with acute or convalescent COVID-19. The chain couples TRBV12-5 to TRBJ1-2; no clear D gene. CDR3 DNA sequence: TGTGCTAGTGGCCCTGAGGGCAGCCTCAGCTATGGCTACACCTTC. Its translation: CASGPEGSLSYGYTF.